The present entry profiles one T cell receptor (beta chain) with its context. Its antigen is unidentified. Data came from immunoSEQ multiplex PCR; TCRdb stores just in-frame clones and leaves some out. This table has some 6,000 clones, about four fifths appearing once. This sample is drawn from a study of tumor-infiltrating lymphocytes in localized non-small cell lung cancer. Across the study: Resected tumor was paired with non-adjacent uninvolved lung from the same patient.

Study results and limitations: T-cell fraction did not differ between immunotypes IM1 and IM2. Recurrence-free survival showed no association with tumor T-cell fraction.

The TCR originated in a human donor with non-small cell lung cancer. The sequenced sample was lung tumor tissue.

The CDR3 nucleotides are TGCGCCAGCAGCTTGGGGCAGGGGGGTTCGTACGAGCAGTACTTC. Protein sequence: CASSLGQGGSYEQYF. The V call is TRBV5-1, the J call TRBJ2-7; the D gene is possibly TRBD1 (7 bases). The ends were cut back, 0 bases at V and 4 bases at J, with 14 bases in the middle. The CDR3 length is 15 residues. Per germline, CDR1 SGHRS and CDR2 YFSETQ.